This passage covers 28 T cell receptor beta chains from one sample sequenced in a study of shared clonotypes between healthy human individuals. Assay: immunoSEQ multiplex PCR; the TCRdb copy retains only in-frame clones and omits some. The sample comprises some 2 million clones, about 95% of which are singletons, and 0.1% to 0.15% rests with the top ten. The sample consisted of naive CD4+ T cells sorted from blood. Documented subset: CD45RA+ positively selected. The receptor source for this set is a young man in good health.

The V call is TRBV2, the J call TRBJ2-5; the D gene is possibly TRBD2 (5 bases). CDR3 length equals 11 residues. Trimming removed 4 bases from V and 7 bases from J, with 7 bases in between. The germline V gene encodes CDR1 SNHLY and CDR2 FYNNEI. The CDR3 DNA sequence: TGTGCCAGCAGTGTTGAGGGGACCCAGTACTTC. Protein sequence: CASSVEGTQYF.

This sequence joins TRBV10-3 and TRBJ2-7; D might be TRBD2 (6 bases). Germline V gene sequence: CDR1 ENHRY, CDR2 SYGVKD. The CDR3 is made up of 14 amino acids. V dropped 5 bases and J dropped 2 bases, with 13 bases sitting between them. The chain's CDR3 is CAISLGERAYEQYF. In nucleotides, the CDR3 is TGTGCCATCAGTCTGGGGGAGCGGGCCTACGAGCAGTACTTC.

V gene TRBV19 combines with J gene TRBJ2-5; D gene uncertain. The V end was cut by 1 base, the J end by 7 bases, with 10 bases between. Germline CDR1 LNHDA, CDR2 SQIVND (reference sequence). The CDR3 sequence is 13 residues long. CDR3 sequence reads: CASSIGQPGTQYF. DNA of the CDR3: TGTGCCAGTAGTATAGGGCAGCCGGGGACCCAGTACTTC.

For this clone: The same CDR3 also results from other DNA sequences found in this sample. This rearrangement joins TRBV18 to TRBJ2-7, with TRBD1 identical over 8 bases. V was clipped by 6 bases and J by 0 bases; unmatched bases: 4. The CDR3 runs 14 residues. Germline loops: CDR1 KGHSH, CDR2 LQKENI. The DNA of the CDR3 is TGTGCCAGCTCTCCCGACAGGGGCTCCTACGAGCAGTACTTC. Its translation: CASSPDRGSYEQYF. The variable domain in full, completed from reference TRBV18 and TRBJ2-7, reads NAGVMQNPRHLVRRRGQEARLRCSPMKGHSHVYWYRQLPEEGLKFMVYLQKENIIDESGMPKERFSAEFPKEGPSILRIQQVVRGDSAAYFCASSPDRGSYEQYFGPGTRLTVT.

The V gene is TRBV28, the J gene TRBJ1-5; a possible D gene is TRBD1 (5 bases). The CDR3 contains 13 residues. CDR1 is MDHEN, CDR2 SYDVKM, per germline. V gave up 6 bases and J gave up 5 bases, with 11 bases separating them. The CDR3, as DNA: TGTGCCAGCAGGGGGGACGCTTATCAGCCCCAGCATTTT. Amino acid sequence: CASRGDAYQPQHF.

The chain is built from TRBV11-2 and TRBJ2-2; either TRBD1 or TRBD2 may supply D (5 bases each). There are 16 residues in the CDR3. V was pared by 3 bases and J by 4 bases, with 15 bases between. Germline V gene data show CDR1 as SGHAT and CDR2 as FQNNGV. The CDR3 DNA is TGTGCCAGCAGCTTGGGACGAGTAATTGGCACCGGGGAGCTGTTTTTT. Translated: CASSLGRVIGTGELFF.

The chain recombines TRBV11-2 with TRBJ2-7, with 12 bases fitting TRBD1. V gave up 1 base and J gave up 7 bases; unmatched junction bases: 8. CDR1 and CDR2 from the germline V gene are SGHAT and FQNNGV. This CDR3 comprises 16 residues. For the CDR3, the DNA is TGTGCCAGCAGCTTAGGCCGGGGACAGGGGGCTAGGGAGCAGTACTTC. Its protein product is CASSLGRGQGAREQYF. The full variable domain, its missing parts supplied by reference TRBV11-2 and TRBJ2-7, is EAGVAQSPRYKIIEKRQSVAFWCNPISGHATLYWYQQILGQGPKLLIQFQNNGVVDDSQLPKDRFSAERLKGVDSTLKIQPAKLEDSAVYLCASSLGRGQGAREQYFGPGTRLTVT.

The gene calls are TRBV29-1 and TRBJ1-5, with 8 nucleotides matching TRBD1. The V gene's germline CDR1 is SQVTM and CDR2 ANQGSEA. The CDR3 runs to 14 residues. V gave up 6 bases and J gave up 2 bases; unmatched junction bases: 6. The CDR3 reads CSVSGTGGNQPQHF. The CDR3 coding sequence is TGCAGCGTGTCCGGGACAGGCGGCAATCAGCCCCAGCATTTT.

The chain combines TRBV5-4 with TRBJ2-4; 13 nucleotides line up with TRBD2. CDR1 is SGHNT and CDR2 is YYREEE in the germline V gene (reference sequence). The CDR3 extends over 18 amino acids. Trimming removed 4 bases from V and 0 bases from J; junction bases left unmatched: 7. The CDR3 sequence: CASSPGTSGILAKNIQYF. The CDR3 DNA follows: TGTGCCAGCAGCCCTGGGACTAGCGGGATTCTAGCCAAAAACATTCAGTACTTC.

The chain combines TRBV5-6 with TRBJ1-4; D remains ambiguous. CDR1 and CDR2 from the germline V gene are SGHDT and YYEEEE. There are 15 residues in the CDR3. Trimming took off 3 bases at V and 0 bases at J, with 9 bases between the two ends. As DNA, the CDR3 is TGTGCCAGCAGCTCACAAATGGCAACTAATGAAAAACTGTTTTTT. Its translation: CASSSQMATNEKLFF.

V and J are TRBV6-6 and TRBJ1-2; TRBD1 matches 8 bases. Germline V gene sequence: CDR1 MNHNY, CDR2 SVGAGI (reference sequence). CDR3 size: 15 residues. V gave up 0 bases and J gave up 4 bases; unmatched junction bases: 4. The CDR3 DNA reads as TGTGCCAGCAGTTACTCAGGGACAGGAGTCTATGGCTACACCTTC. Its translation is CASSYSGTGVYGYTF.

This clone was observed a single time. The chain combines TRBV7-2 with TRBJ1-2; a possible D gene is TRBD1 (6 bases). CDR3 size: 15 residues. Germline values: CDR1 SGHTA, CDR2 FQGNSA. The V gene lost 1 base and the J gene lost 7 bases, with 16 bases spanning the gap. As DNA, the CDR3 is TGTGCCAGCAGCTTAGGGTCAGCGGGGACACCTGGCTACACCTTC. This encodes CASSLGSAGTPGYTF.

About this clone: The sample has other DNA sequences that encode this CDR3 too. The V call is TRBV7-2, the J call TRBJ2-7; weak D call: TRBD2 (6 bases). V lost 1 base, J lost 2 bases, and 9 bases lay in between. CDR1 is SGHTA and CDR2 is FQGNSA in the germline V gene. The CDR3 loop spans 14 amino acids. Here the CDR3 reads CASSLGGGPYEQYF. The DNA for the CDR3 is TGTGCCAGCAGCTTAGGGGGAGGCCCCTACGAGCAGTACTTC.

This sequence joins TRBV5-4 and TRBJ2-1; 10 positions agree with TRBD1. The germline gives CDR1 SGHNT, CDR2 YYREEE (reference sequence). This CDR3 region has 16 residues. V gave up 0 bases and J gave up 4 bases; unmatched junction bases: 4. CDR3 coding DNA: TGTGCCAGCAGCTTGGCACCGGGACAGGGGTACAATGAGCAGTTCTTC. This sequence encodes CASSLAPGQGYNEQFF.

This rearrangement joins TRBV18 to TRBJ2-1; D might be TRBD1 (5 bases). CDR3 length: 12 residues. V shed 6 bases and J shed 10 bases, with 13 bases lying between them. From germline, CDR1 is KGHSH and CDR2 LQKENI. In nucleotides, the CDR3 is TGTGCCAGCTCCCCGACAGTCGGAGAGCAGTTCTTC. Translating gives CASSPTVGEQFF.

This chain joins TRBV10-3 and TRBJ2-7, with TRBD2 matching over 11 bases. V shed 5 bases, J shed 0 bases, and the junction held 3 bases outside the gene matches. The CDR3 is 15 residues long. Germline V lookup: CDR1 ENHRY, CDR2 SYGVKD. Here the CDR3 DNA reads TGTGCCATCAGTATGGGACTAGCGGACTCCTACGAGCAGTACTTC. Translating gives CAISMGLADSYEQYF.

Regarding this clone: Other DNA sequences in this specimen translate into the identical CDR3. The CDR3 coding sequence is TGTGCCAGCAGCTTACAGGGTCCTACCGGGGAGCTGTTTTTT. Translating it yields CASSLQGPTGELFF. The J gene is TRBJ2-2, the V gene TRBV5-4; maybe TRBD1 (6 bases). Germline V lookup: CDR1 SGHNT, CDR2 YYREEE (reference sequence). The CDR3 runs 14 residues. Trimming stripped 2 bases from V and 5 bases from J, with 10 bases between. Drawing the rest from reference TRBV5-4 and TRBJ2-2, the complete variable domain is ETGVTQSPTHLIKTRGQQVTLRCSSQSGHNTVSWYQQALGQGPQFIFQYYREEENGRGNFPPRFSGLQFPNYSSELNVNALELDDSALYLCASSLQGPTGELFFGEGSRLTVL.

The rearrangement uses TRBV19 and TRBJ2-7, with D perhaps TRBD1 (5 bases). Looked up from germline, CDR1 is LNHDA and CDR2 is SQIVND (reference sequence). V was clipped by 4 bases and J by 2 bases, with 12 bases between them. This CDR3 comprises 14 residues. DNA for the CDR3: TGTGCCAGTAGTAATCCAGGGTGGACCTACGAGCAGTACTTC. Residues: CASSNPGWTYEQYF.

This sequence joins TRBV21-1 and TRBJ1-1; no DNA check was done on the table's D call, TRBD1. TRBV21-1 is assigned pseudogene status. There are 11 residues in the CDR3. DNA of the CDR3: TGTGCCAGCAGCGAGACAGTTGAAGCTTTCTTT. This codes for CASSETVEAFF.

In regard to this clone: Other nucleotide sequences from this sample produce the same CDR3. The CDR3 sequence: CASSFTGETQYF. The CDR3 DNA sequence: TGCGCCAGCAGCTTCACCGGAGAGACCCAGTACTTC. The chain is built from TRBV5-1 and TRBJ2-5; D call uncertain. CDR1 and CDR2 from the germline V gene are SGHRS and YFSETQ. The CDR3 has 12 amino acids. The ends were cut back, 2 bases at V and 4 bases at J, with 6 bases in the middle. Full variable domain (missing parts from reference TRBV5-1 and TRBJ2-5): KAGVTQTPRYLIKTRGQQVTLSCSPISGHRSVSWYQQTPGQGLQFLFEYFSETQRNKGNFPGRFSGRQFSNSRSEMNVSTLELGDSALYLCASSFTGETQYFGPGTRLLVL.

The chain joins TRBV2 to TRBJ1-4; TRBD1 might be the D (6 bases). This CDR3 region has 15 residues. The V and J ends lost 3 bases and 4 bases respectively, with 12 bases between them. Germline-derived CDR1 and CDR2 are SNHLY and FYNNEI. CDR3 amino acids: CASSEWGADNEKLFF. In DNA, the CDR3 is TGTGCCAGCAGTGAGTGGGGGGCGGATAATGAAAAACTGTTTTTT.

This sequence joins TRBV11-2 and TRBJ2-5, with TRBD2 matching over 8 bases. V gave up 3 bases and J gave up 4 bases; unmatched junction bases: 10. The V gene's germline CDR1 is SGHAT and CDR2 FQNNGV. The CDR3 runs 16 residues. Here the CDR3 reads CASSFRLAGLRETQYF. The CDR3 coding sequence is TGTGCCAGCAGCTTCCGGCTAGCGGGTTTAAGAGAGACCCAGTACTTC.

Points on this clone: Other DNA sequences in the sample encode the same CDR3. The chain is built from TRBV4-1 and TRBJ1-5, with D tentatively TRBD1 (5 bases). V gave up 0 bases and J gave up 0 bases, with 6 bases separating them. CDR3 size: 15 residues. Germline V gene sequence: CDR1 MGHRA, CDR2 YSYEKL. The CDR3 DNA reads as TGCGCCAGCAGCCAAGAGGGGGGTAGCAATCAGCCCCAGCATTTT. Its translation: CASSQEGGSNQPQHF.

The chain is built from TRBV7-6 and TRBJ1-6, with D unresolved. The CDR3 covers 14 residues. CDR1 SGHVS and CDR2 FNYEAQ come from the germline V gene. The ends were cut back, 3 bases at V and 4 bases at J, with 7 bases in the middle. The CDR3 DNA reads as TGTGCCAGCAGCTTGCTAGAATATAATTCACCCCTCCACTTT. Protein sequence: CASSLLEYNSPLHF.

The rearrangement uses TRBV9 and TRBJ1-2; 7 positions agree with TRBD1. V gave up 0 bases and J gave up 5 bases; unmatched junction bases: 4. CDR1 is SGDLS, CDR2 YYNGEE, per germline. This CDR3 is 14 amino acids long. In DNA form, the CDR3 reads TGTGCCAGCAGCGTAGACCGACAGGGATATGGCTACACCTTC. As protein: CASSVDRQGYGYTF.

The CDR3 reads CASSFGTGVNYGYTF. In nucleotides, the CDR3 is TGTGCCAGCAGCTTCGGGACAGGAGTCAACTATGGCTACACCTTC. This chain uses TRBV7-9 with TRBJ1-2; 8 bases fit TRBD1. The CDR3 covers 15 residues. Germline V lookup: CDR1 SEHNR, CDR2 FQNEAQ (reference sequence). The V gene end was trimmed by 3 bases and the J gene end by 2 bases; junction bases not matched to a gene: 5.

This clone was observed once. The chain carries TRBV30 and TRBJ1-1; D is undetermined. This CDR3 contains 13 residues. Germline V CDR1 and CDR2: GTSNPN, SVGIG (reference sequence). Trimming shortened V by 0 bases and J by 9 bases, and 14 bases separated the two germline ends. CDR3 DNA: TGTGCCTGGAGTGTACCGGGAGTTTCAAAAGCTTTCTTT. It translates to CAWSVPGVSKAFF. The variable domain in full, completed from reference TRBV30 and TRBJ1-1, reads SQTIHQWPATLVQPVGSPLSLECTVEGTSNPNLYWYRQAAGRGLQLLFYSVGIGQISSEVPQNLSASRPQDRQFILSSKKLLLSDSGFYLCAWSVPGVSKAFFGQGTRLTVV.

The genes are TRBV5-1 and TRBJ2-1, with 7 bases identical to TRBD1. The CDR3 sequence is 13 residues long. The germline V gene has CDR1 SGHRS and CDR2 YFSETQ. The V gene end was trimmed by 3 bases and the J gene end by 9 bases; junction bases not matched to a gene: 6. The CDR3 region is CASSSTGMAEQFF. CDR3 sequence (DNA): TGCGCCAGCAGCTCGACAGGGATGGCTGAGCAGTTCTTC.